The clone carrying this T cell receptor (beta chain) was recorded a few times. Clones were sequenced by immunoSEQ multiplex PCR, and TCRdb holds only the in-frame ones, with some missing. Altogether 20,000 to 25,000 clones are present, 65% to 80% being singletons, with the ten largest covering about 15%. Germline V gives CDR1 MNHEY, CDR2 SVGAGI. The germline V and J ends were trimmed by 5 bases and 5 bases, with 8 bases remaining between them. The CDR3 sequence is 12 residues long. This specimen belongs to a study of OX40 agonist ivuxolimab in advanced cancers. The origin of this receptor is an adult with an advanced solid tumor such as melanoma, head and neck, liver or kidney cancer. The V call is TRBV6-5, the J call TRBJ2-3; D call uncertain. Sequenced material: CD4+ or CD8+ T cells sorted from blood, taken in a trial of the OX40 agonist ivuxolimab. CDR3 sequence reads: CASSTSGDTQYF. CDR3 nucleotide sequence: TGTGCCAGCAGTACCTCGGGAGATACGCAGTATTTT.